Listed below are T cell receptor beta chains from one sample, sequenced in a study of control samples from healthy donors and cancer patients. The repertoire was sequenced with immunoSEQ multiplex PCR; TCRdb's copy has only in-frame clones and lacks some. The sample has about 79,000 clones, over 85% seen once. The sample taken for sequencing was PBMCs. The receptors here all came from a woman in her forties with lung cancer. The CDR3 runs from the conserved cysteine through the conserved F or W. D genes are given only for firm matches. Rows may omit the clone size; those that give it use once, few, many or a size class.

V gene,clone size,J gene,D gene,CDR3 length,CDR3 DNA,CDR3 protein
TRBV6-5,.,TRBJ2-7,.,14,TGTGCCAGCAGCCCCCCTTGGGGAGGCTACGAGCAGTACTTC,CASSPPWGGYEQYF
TRBV6-1,once,TRBJ1-5,.,16,TGTGCCAGCAGTGTGGGTGGCGGCTATAGCAATCAGCCCCAGCATTTT,CASSVGGGYSNQPQHF
TRBV6-4,.,TRBJ2-3,.,15,TGTGCCAGCAGTGCTGACAGGACAGCCACAGATACGCAGTATTTT,CASSADRTATDTQYF
TRBV19,.,TRBJ2-5,.,13,TGTGCCAGTAGTCTGTCCGTCCAAGAGACCCAGTACTTC,CASSLSVQETQYF
TRBV6-1,.,TRBJ1-1,.,15,TGTGCCAGCAGTGAAATGGGTACCAGGTACACTGAAGCTTTCTTT,CASSEMGTRYTEAFF
TRBV19,.,TRBJ1-4,.,15,TGTGCCAGTAGTCCCCGGGTAGTAACTAATGAAAAACTGTTTTTT,CASSPRVVTNEKLFF
TRBV10-2,few,TRBJ1-2,.,12,TGCGCCAGCAGAAGGGACGACTATGGCTACACCTTC,CASRRDDYGYTF
TRBV27,.,TRBJ1-5,.,17,TGTGCCAGCAGTACAAATCCGGGGCCGTATAGCAATCAGCCCCAGCATTTT,CASSTNPGPYSNQPQHF
TRBV2,.,TRBJ1-5,TRBD1,16,TGTGCCAGCAGTGAATTCTTTTCAGGGGGGTTGAGTTCCCAGCATTTT,CASSEFFSGGLSSQHF
TRBV11-2,.,TRBJ1-1,TRBD1,15,TGTGCCAGCAGCTTAAAGGGACAGGGGGGGACTGAAGCTTTCTTT,CASSLKGQGGTEAFF
TRBV29-1,.,TRBJ1-3,.,13,TGCAGCGCGTTAGGGAGTAGTGGAAACACCGTATATTTT,CSALGSSGNTVYF
TRBV5-1,.,TRBJ1-6,.,17,TGCGCCAGCAGCTTGGCCGAAGTGAGCTCCTATAATTCACCCCTCCACTTT,CASSLAEVSSYNSPLHF
TRBV11-3,.,TRBJ2-5,.,18,TGTGCCAGCAGCCCCGGGGGTACCGGGACAGCGGGTTTTTCGACCCAGTACTTC,CASSPGGTGTAGFSTQYF
TRBV11-2,.,TRBJ1-4,TRBD1,16,TGTGCCAGCAGCTTAGGAACAGGGGGAACTAATGAAAAACTGTTTTTT,CASSLGTGGTNEKLFF
TRBV30,.,TRBJ2-7,.,14,TGTGCCTGGAGTGTCGGGACGGGTGCCTACGAGCAGTACTTC,CAWSVGTGAYEQYF
TRBV19,.,TRBJ1-6,TRBD1,14,TGTGCCAGTGGGACAGGGCAGAGGAATTCACCCCTCCACTTT,CASGTGQRNSPLHF
TRBV5-1,.,TRBJ1-6,.,15,TGCGCCAGCAGCGGGGGAGGGACGGATAATTCACCCCTCCACTTT,CASSGGGTDNSPLHF
TRBV9,.,TRBJ1-1,.,15,TGTGCCAGCAGCGCGGGACACCCAGCGGTCACTGAAGCTTTCTTT,CASSAGHPAVTEAFF
TRBV27,.,TRBJ2-3,.,14,TGTGCCAGCAGAGGGGGGTTTAGCACAGATACGCAGTATTTT,CASRGGFSTDTQYF
TRBV10-1,.,TRBJ2-7,.,15,TGCGCCAGCAGTGAGTCGTTGTCCGGCAGCTACGAGCAGTACTTC,CASSESLSGSYEQYF
TRBV19,.,TRBJ1-5,.,14,TGTGCCAGTAGTATAACAGGGAGCAATCAGCCCCAGCATTTT,CASSITGSNQPQHF
TRBV5-5,.,TRBJ1-1,.,13,TGTGCCAGCAGCCCTTCTGGAGGAACTGAAGCTTTCTTT,CASSPSGGTEAFF
TRBV5-1,.,TRBJ1-1,.,14,TGCGCCAGCAGCTTGGGCTCAGATCACGTTGAAGCTTTCTTT,CASSLGSDHVEAFF
TRBV9,.,TRBJ1-2,TRBD1,14,TGTGCCAGCAGCGCCCGGGACAGGGGTGATGGCTACACCTTC,CASSARDRGDGYTF
TRBV5-1,.,TRBJ1-3,.,15,TGCGCCAGCAGCTTGGAGGCCCTGGGGGGAAACACCATATATTTT,CASSLEALGGNTIYF
TRBV18,.,TRBJ1-1,.,16,TGTGCCAGCACGCTGACAACTGGGCGGGTGGACACTGAAGCTTTCTTT,CASTLTTGRVDTEAFF
TRBV29-1,.,TRBJ1-4,TRBD1,13,TGCAGCGTTGAGGGACAGGGGAGTGAAAAACTGTTTTTT,CSVEGQGSEKLFF
TRBV4-1,.,TRBJ2-6,TRBD1,19,TGCGCCAGCAGCCAAGATCAGGACAGGGCGGCCTCTGGGGCCAACGTCCTGACTTTC,CASSQDQDRAASGANVLTF
TRBV5-6,.,TRBJ1-2,.,11,TGTGCCAGCAGTTACAGATCTGGCTACACCTTC,CASSYRSGYTF
TRBV27,.,TRBJ2-1,TRBD2,17,TGTGCCAGCAGTTCGACCCTAGCGGGGGGGGTTTACAATGAGCAGTTCTTC,CASSSTLAGGVYNEQFF
TRBV5-1,once,TRBJ2-1,.,15,TGCGCCAGCAGCTTGGACGGGGGCCTCTACAATGAGCAGTTCTTC,CASSLDGGLYNEQFF
TRBV19,.,TRBJ1-1,.,20,TGTGCCAGTAGTATATCCTTGATAGCAAAGGGTCGGCAGATGAACACTGAAGCTTTCTTT,CASSISLIAKGRQMNTEAFF
TRBV6-2/TRBV6-3,.,TRBJ2-3,.,15,TGTGCCAGCAGTTACGGTACGGGCCGCACAGATACGCAGTATTTT,CASSYGTGRTDTQYF
TRBV12-3/TRBV12-4,.,TRBJ1-1,.,13,TGTGCCAGCAGGGCGGGGGTTCGCACTGAAGCTTTCTTT,CASRAGVRTEAFF
TRBV28,.,TRBJ2-7,TRBD1,15,TGTGCCAGCAGTTTAAACAGGGGGAGGACGTACGAGCAGTACTTC,CASSLNRGRTYEQYF
TRBV6-2/TRBV6-3,.,TRBJ2-3,.,14,TGTGCCAGCAGTTACGGACTATCGGCGGATACGCAGTATTTT,CASSYGLSADTQYF
TRBV27,.,TRBJ2-2,.,14,TGTGCCAGCAGTTTCAGGGTTAGCACCGGGGAGCTGTTTTTT,CASSFRVSTGELFF
TRBV19,.,TRBJ1-2,.,13,TGTGCCAGTAGCTCCCGGGACGGCTATGGCTACACCTTC,CASSSRDGYGYTF
TRBV19,.,TRBJ1-2,.,15,TGTGCCAGTGGAGGGGACACAGAACCTAACTATGGCTACACCTTC,CASGGDTEPNYGYTF
TRBV5-1,.,TRBJ2-7,TRBD2,15,TGCGCCAGCAGCTGGACTAGCGGGAGCTCCTACGAGCAGTACTTC,CASSWTSGSSYEQYF
TRBV5-4,.,TRBJ1-6,.,12,TGTGCCAGCAGGGCCCCGAACTCACCCCTCCACTTT,CASRAPNSPLHF
TRBV6-5,.,TRBJ1-1,.,15,TGTGCCAGCAGTTATGGGGTGAATAAGGGCACTGAAGCTTTCTTT,CASSYGVNKGTEAFF
TRBV12-5,once,TRBJ1-1,TRBD1,17,TGTGCTAGTGGTATGCGGACAGGCCCTTTTATGAACACTGAAGCTTTCTTT,CASGMRTGPFMNTEAFF
TRBV7-2,.,TRBJ1-5,.,15,TGTGCCAGCAGCTTAGATGCAGTAAACAATCAGCCCCAGCATTTT,CASSLDAVNNQPQHF
TRBV6-6,.,TRBJ1-3,.,14,TGTGCCAGCAGGGGGGGAACAGCTGGAAACACCATATATTTT,CASRGGTAGNTIYF